The entry below describes one T cell receptor beta chain. As yet, its antigen is unknown. This entry comes from a study of T cells in Graves' hyperthyroidism and ophthalmopathy. General observations from the study: Peripheral blood also featured most of the thyroid clonotypes expanded above 0.001.

RNA transcripts served as the template for amplifying TCR beta CDR3 regions. When the TCR CDR3 underwent first-round RT-PCR, the HTBI primer set was used. TCRdb itself ran the multiplex PCR reads through MiXCR, one entry per CDR3 protein. The sample shows 400,000 to 500,000 distinct CDR3 sequences, over 13% of them seen only once. Germline loops: CDR1 ENHRY, CDR2 SYGVKD. The CDR3 covers 14 residues. With 6 bases removed from V and 1 base from J, the gap between germline ends came to 12 bases. V usage is TRBV10-3 and J usage is TRBJ1-1; D not resolved. The TCR was taken from a woman between 18 and 29 years old with Graves' hyperthyroidism. Sequencing used blood. The CDR3 DNA sequence: TGTGCCATCAGGGGAAGGTGGGAGAACACTGAAGCTTTCTTT. Residues: CAIRGRWENTEAFF.